The clone carrying this TCR beta chain has a handful of counts. No antigen is known for it. TCRdb used MiXCR to reprocess the 5' RACE reads, holding one entry per CDR3 protein. The table shows 7,500 to 10,000 distinct CDR3 sequences, with 6% occurring only once. The data derive from a study of CD8 T cells in ankylosing spondylitis. Whole-study findings and limits: A number of the motif variants had already been described in reactive arthritis synovial fluid and blood. The authors reported significant enrichment of disease-linked clones in matched ankylosing spondylitis synovial fluid.

Looked up from germline, CDR1 is SGDLS and CDR2 is YYNGEE. V was pared by 3 bases and J by 8 bases, with 7 bases of the junction left unmatched. The CDR3 extends over 14 amino acids. The chain recombines TRBV9 with TRBJ2-1, with 8 bases matching TRBD2. The specimen sequenced was blood, either unsorted or a sorted T cell fraction (not recorded which). This clonotype originated in a female donor with ankylosing spondylitis or in good health (not recorded which). CDR3 coding DNA: TGTGCCAGCAGCGCCGGGACTAGGACGGATGAGCAGTTCTTC. Protein sequence: CASSAGTRTDEQFF. Looking up the rest from reference TRBV9 and TRBJ2-1 gives the full variable domain: DSGVTQTPKHLITATGQRVTLRCSPRSGDLSVYWYQQSLDQGLQFLIQYYNGEERAKGNILERFSAQQFPDLHSELNLSSLELGDSALYFCASSAGTRTDEQFFGPGTRLTVL.